This T cell receptor (beta chain) derives from a study of memory CD4+ T cells and cytomegalovirus serostatus. Study conclusions and caveats: Median bootstrapped AUC for CMV status was just over 0.94 originally, 0.85 to 0.92 US-trained. CD4+ memory repertoires contained about two fifths of the 164 reported CMV TCRbeta sequences.

In regard to this clone: Its antigen is not known.

Single viable CD3+CD4+CD8-CD45RO+ cells were sorted as the memory CD4+ T cells. This table comes from immunoSEQ multiplex PCR, and its TCRdb copy is limited to in-frame clones, with some not included. The table has some 48,000 clones, around 78% seen once. The CDR3 runs to 14 residues. After removal of 4 bases from V and 7 bases from J, the junction contained 8 bases not matched to a gene. Germline values: CDR1 GTSNPN, CDR2 SVGIG (reference sequence). V is TRBV30 and J is TRBJ2-1; TRBD1 matches at 9 bases. The source is an adult in good health and CMV-seronegative. The material sequenced was memory CD4+ T cells from blood. As DNA, the CDR3 is TGTGCCTGGAACTACGTGACAGGGGGTAATGAGCAGTTCTTC. Amino acid sequence: CAWNYVTGGNEQFF.